This TCR beta chain comes out of a study of T cell changes during pregnancy in multiple sclerosis. TCRdb's table, derived via immunoSEQ multiplex PCR, lists solely in-frame clones and lacks some. The sample includes around 36,000 clones, around 94% seen only once; the top ten take 1.2%. V lost 7 bases to trimming and J lost 3 bases; unmatched junction nucleotides: 10. The CDR3 is 16 residues long. Germline-derived CDR1 and CDR2 are SGHNT and YYREEE (reference sequence). The sequencing here drew on peripheral blood, taken before pregnancy. The sequence derives from a female donor with multiple sclerosis, enrolled in a pregnancy study. The genes are TRBV5-4 and TRBJ2-3, with 11 bases identical to TRBD1. CDR3 protein: CASREEDRGHTDTQYF. The CDR3 nucleotides are TGTGCCAGCCGAGAGGAGGACAGGGGGCATACAGATACGCAGTATTTT.